The 7 T cell receptor beta chains given below trace back to one sample, sequenced in a study of cytomegalovirus exposure and HLA in healthy donors. The PCR had 60 Vbeta and 13 Jbeta primers. Produced via immunoSEQ multiplex PCR; TCRdb's table is partial and in-frame only. The data show under 150,000 clones, roughly 83% seen once. What was sequenced was PBMCs. Receptors originate from a girl aged 2-10 years in good health and CMV-seronegative.

The rearrangement uses TRBV11-2 and TRBJ1-2, with D possibly matching TRBD1 (6 bases). CDR1 is SGHAT, CDR2 FQNNGV, per germline. Trimming shortened V by 5 bases and J by 4 bases, and 23 bases separated the two germline ends. The CDR3 length is 17 residues. CDR3 coding DNA: TGTGCCAGCAGCCCTGAAGCGGGTGGGGGGGCACTCTATGGCTACACCTTC. Translation gives CASSPEAGGGALYGYTF.

The chain carries TRBV19 and TRBJ1-4; D perhaps matches TRBD1 (5 bases). V was cut by 7 bases and J by 8 bases, with 14 bases left in between. Germline CDR1 and CDR2: LNHDA and SQIVND (reference sequence). This CDR3 is 13 amino acids long. DNA for the CDR3: TGTGCCAGTACTGTAAGGGGAGGAGAAAAACTGTTTTTT. It translates to CASTVRGGEKLFF.

The CDR3 region has the DNA TGTGCCAGCAGTGCGGACAGGGGCACAGATACGCAGTATTTT. Translating it yields CASSADRGTDTQYF. The chain joins TRBV6-4 to TRBJ2-3; 8 bases are a match to TRBD1. Trimming cost V 4 bases and J 1 base; bases outside gene matches: 1. This CDR3 region has 14 residues. Germline V gives CDR1 MRHNA, CDR2 SNTAGT.

Only one count was recorded for this clone. The CDR3 sequence is CAWSVGGTGNTIYF. The CDR3 bases are TGTGCCTGGAGTGTAGGAGGGACTGGAAACACCATATATTTT. The V and J genes are TRBV30 and TRBJ1-3; D is undetermined. Germline V gene sequence: CDR1 GTSNPN, CDR2 SVGIG (reference sequence). This CDR3 contains 14 residues. V dropped 0 bases and J dropped 2 bases, with 8 bases sitting between them. Drawing the rest from reference TRBV30 and TRBJ1-3, the complete variable domain is SQTIHQWPATLVQPVGSPLSLECTVEGTSNPNLYWYRQAAGRGLQLLFYSVGIGQISSEVPQNLSASRPQDRQFILSSKKLLLSDSGFYLCAWSVGGTGNTIYFGEGSWLTVV.

The V and J genes are TRBV6-6 and TRBJ2-5; the match to TRBD2 covers 7 bases. The V and J ends lost 2 bases and 5 bases, in that order; junction bases with no gene match: 2. Germline values: CDR1 MNHNY, CDR2 SVGAGI (reference sequence). The CDR3 length is 13 residues. The CDR3 bases are TGTGCCAGCAGTTACCCCGGGGGGGAGACCCAGTACTTC. Its protein product is CASSYPGGETQYF.

The chain couples TRBV21-1 to TRBJ2-7; the D call of TRBD2 is as the table states it, not checked on the DNA. TRBV21-1 represents a pseudogene. This CDR3 comprises 14 residues. The CDR3 protein is CASSRLAKAYEQYF. Here the CDR3 DNA reads TGTGCCAGCAGCAGACTAGCGAAAGCCTACGAGCAGTACTTC.

The rearrangement joins TRBV9 to TRBJ2-1, with 11 bases that match TRBD2. The CDR3 covers 15 residues. The trim removed 2 bases at V and 3 bases at J, leaving 1 base unmatched. In germline, CDR1 is SGDLS, CDR2 YYNGEE. CDR3 in DNA: TGTGCCAGCAGCGTTACTAGCGGGGGCTACAATGAGCAGTTCTTC. Encoded protein: CASSVTSGGYNEQFF.